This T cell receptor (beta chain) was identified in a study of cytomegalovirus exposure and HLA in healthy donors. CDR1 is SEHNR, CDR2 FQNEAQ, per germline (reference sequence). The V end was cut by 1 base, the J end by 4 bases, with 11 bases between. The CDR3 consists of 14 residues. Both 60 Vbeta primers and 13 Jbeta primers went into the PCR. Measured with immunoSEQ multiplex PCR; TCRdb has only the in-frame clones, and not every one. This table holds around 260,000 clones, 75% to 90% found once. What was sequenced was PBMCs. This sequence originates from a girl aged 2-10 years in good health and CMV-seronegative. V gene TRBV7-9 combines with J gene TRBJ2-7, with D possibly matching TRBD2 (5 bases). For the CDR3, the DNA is TGTGCCAGCAGCTTAGTGGGCGACTATTACGAGCAGTACTTC. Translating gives CASSLVGDYYEQYF.